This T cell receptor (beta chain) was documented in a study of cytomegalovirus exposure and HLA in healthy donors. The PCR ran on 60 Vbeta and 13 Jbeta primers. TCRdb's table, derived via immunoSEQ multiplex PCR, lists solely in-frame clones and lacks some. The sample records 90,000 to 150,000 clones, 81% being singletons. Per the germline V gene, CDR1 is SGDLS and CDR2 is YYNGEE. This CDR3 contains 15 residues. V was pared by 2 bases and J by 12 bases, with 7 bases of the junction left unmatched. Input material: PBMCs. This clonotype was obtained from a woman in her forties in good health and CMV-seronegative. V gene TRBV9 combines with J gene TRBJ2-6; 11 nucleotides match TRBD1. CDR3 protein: CASSVGTGGSRVLTF. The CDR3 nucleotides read TGTGCCAGCAGCGTTGGGACAGGGGGTTCTCGCGTCCTGACTTTC.